A selection of T cell receptor beta chains follows, all from one sample in a study of blood T cell repertoires in COVID-19. Using immunoSEQ multiplex PCR, the repertoire was profiled, and TCRdb retains in-frame clones only, with some absent. Of fewer than 150,000 clones in the sample, around 73% are singletons; the top ten hold roughly 11%. Sequenced: peripheral blood. The receptor set was obtained from a man in his sixties who had recovered from COVID-19. The CDR3 runs from the conserved cysteine through the conserved F or W. Each record gives: J gene, V gene, clone size, D gene, CDR3 DNA, CDR3 protein. The D gene is left open where the match is weak. For some rows the clone size is stated as once, few or many, or as a class when expanded; others skip it.

j_gene: TRBJ2-3
v_gene: TRBV18
abundance: -
d_gene: TRBD2
CDR3nt: TGTGCCAGCTCACCCGGACTAGCGGGGGTGGGCACAGATACGCAGTATTTT
CDR3aa: CASSPGLAGVGTDTQYF

j_gene: TRBJ1-1
v_gene: TRBV11-2
abundance: -
d_gene: TRBD1
CDR3nt: TGTGCCAGCAGCTTAGGGGGGACAGGGGGAATATTT
CDR3aa: CASSLGGTGGIF

j_gene: TRBJ2-3
v_gene: TRBV28
abundance: -
d_gene: -
CDR3nt: TGTGCCAGCAGTCTACAGGGTCTTAGCACAGATACGCAGTATTTT
CDR3aa: CASSLQGLSTDTQYF

j_gene: TRBJ1-2
v_gene: TRBV28
abundance: -
d_gene: TRBD1
CDR3nt: TGTGCCAGCACCCGGACAGGGGGAGGCTATGGCTACACCTTC
CDR3aa: CASTRTGGGYGYTF

j_gene: TRBJ1-2
v_gene: TRBV7-2
abundance: -
d_gene: TRBD1
CDR3nt: TGTGCCAGCAGCTTAAGAACCCGGGACAGGGCCTATGGCTACACCTTC
CDR3aa: CASSLRTRDRAYGYTF

j_gene: TRBJ2-5
v_gene: TRBV9
abundance: -
d_gene: TRBD2
CDR3nt: TGTGCCAGCAGCGTACTAGCGGCCCAAGAGACCCAGTACTTC
CDR3aa: CASSVLAAQETQYF

j_gene: TRBJ1-5
v_gene: TRBV5-6
abundance: -
d_gene: -
CDR3nt: TGTGCCAGCAGCAGATGGGGGGAGGACCAGCATTTT
CDR3aa: CASSRWGEDQHF

j_gene: TRBJ1-1
v_gene: TRBV28
abundance: -
d_gene: -
CDR3nt: TGTGCCAGCGTTGCCCCAGGGGTGAACACTGAAGCTTTCTTT
CDR3aa: CASVAPGVNTEAFF

j_gene: TRBJ2-7
v_gene: TRBV10-3
abundance: once
d_gene: TRBD2
CDR3nt: TGTGCCATCAGGACTCTAGCGGGCCCCTACGAGCAGTACTTC
CDR3aa: CAIRTLAGPYEQYF

j_gene: TRBJ2-7
v_gene: TRBV4-2
abundance: -
d_gene: TRBD2
CDR3nt: TGTGCCAGCAGCCAAGTTAGAACGGGGACTAGCGGTTACGAGCAGTACTTC
CDR3aa: CASSQVRTGTSGYEQYF

j_gene: TRBJ2-2
v_gene: TRBV19
abundance: -
d_gene: -
CDR3nt: TGTGCCAGTAACAATCTAGGCACCGGGGAGCTGTTTTTT
CDR3aa: CASNNLGTGELFF

j_gene: TRBJ1-6
v_gene: TRBV7-9
abundance: -
d_gene: TRBD1
CDR3nt: TGTGCCAGCAGCTTAGGACAGGGAGGTTCACCCCTCCACTTT
CDR3aa: CASSLGQGGSPLHF

j_gene: TRBJ2-1
v_gene: TRBV6-2/TRBV6-3
abundance: -
d_gene: TRBD2
CDR3nt: TGTGCCAGCAGTACACTCAGACTAGCGGGGGGTGGTAATGAGCAGTTCTTC
CDR3aa: CASSTLRLAGGGNEQFF

j_gene: TRBJ2-3
v_gene: TRBV10-3
abundance: -
d_gene: -
CDR3nt: TGTGCCATCAGTGAAGCCACAGATACGCAGTATTTT
CDR3aa: CAISEATDTQYF

j_gene: TRBJ2-2
v_gene: TRBV10-3
abundance: -
d_gene: TRBD2
CDR3nt: TGTGCCATCAGTTCCCCCGGACTAGCGGGGGGGGCGAACACCGGGGAGCTGTTTTTT
CDR3aa: CAISSPGLAGGANTGELFF

j_gene: TRBJ1-4
v_gene: TRBV9
abundance: -
d_gene: TRBD1
CDR3nt: TGTGCCAGCAGCGAGGGGGCTCAGAGGAATGAAAAACTGTTTTTT
CDR3aa: CASSEGAQRNEKLFF